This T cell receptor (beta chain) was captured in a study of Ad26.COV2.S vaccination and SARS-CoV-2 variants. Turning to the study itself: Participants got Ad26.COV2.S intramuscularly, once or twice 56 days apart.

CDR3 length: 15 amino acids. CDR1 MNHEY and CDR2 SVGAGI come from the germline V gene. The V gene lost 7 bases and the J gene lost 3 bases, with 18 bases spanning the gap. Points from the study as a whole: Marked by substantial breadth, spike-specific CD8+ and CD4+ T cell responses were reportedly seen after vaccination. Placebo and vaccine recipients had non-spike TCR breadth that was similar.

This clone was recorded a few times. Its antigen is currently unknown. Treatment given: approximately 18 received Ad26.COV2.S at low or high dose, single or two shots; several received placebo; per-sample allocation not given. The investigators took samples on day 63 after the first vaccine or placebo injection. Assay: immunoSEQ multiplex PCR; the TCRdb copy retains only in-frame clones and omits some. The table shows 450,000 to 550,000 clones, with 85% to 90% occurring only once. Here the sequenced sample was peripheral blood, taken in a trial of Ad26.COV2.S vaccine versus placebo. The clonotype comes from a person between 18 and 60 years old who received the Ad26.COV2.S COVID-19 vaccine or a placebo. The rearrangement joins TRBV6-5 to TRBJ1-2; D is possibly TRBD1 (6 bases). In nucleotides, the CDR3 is TGTGCCAGCACCGAAAGCGAAGGGGGGTACTATGGCTACACCTTC. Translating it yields CASTESEGGYYGYTF.